The 27 T cell receptor beta chains in this list originate from one sample, sequenced in a study of T cells in Graves' hyperthyroidism and ophthalmopathy. The CDR3 regions of TCR beta were amplified from RNA transcripts. First-round RT-PCR targeting the TCR CDR3 was performed with the HTBI primer set. TCRdb itself ran the multiplex PCR reads through MiXCR, one entry per CDR3 protein. The table has some 370,000 distinct CDR3 sequences, over 11% seen once; the top ten hold 25% to 30%. The sequencing input was blood. These receptors all stem from a man aged 50-60 years with Graves' ophthalmopathy.

The rearrangement uses TRBV5-1 and TRBJ2-3; no firm D call. The ends were cut back, 0 bases at V and 4 bases at J, with 12 bases in the middle. This CDR3 comprises 15 residues. Germline CDR1 and CDR2: SGHRS and YFSETQ. CDR3 sequence: CASSLARGLADTQYF. CDR3 bases: TGCGCCAGCAGCTTGGCCCGAGGATTAGCAGATACGCAGTATTTT.

Ten or more counts support this clonotype. V is TRBV15 and J is TRBJ2-1, with 7 bases identical to TRBD1. The CDR3 extends over 15 amino acids. V lost 0 bases, J lost 4 bases, and 3 bases stayed unmatched. Per germline, CDR1 LNHNV and CDR2 YYDKDF (reference sequence). In DNA, the CDR3 is TGTGCCACCAGCAGAGAAGGGGGCCGATACAATGAGCAGTTCTTC. Its translation: CATSREGGRYNEQFF.

This chain uses TRBV19 with TRBJ1-1; 7 bases are a match to TRBD1. The junction had 6 bases not matched to a gene; V was cut back by 7 bases and J by 4 bases. The CDR3 has 13 amino acids. Germline assignment: CDR1 LNHDA and CDR2 SQIVND (reference sequence). CDR3 sequence reads: CASMTGYLTEAFF. In DNA, the CDR3 is TGTGCCAGTATGACAGGGTATCTCACTGAAGCTTTCTTT.

Comment on this clonotype: A much more abundant neighbour one base away suggests this may be a read error. V is TRBV11-2 and J is TRBJ1-1; no clear D. This CDR3 region has 13 residues. Germline V gene lookup returns CDR1 SGHAT and CDR2 FQNNGV. This CDR3 reads CASGFSENTEAFF. CDR3 DNA: TGTGCCAGCGGCTTCTCTGAGAACACTGAAGCTTTCTTT.

This clonotype has a count of ten or more. The chain combines TRBV27 with TRBJ1-1; TRBD1 agrees at 7 bases. The CDR3 contains 14 residues. Germline assignment: CDR1 MNHEY and CDR2 SMNVEV (reference sequence). The V gene end was trimmed by 5 bases and the J gene end by 1 base; junction bases not matched to a gene: 4. CDR3 in amino acids: CASSPQGPNTEAFF. CDR3 nucleotides: TGTGCCAGCAGTCCACAGGGGCCGAACACTGAAGCTTTCTTT.

The sample holds many counts of this clonotype. The rearrangement links TRBV18 to TRBJ2-7; TRBD2 matches at 10 bases. The CDR3 length is 16 residues. V trimming: 2 bases; J trimming: 3 bases; junction bases outside the gene matches: 7. From germline, CDR1 is KGHSH and CDR2 LQKENI. The CDR3 DNA follows: TGTGCCAGCTCACCAACACTAGCGGGGACCCTCTACGAGCAGTACTTC. Translating it yields CASSPTLAGTLYEQYF.

The chain couples TRBV15 to TRBJ1-5, with no clear D. Trimming took 0 bases from V and 3 from J, leaving 12 bases between them. CDR1 is LNHNV and CDR2 is YYDKDF in the germline V gene (reference sequence). There are 16 residues in the CDR3. The CDR3 bases are TGTGCCACCAGCAGAGATAAGTCCAGGTCCAATCAGCCCCAGCATTTT. Translation: CATSRDKSRSNQPQHF.

The chain uses TRBV18 and TRBJ1-2, with TRBD1 as a possible D gene (6 bases). This CDR3 is built from 13 residues. Per the germline V gene, CDR1 is KGHSH and CDR2 is LQKENI. V shed 0 bases and J shed 10 bases, with 12 bases lying between them. The CDR3, as DNA: TGTGCCAGCTCACCACCCACCAGGGGTCCCTACACCTTC. Translating it yields CASSPPTRGPYTF.

There are a few counts of this clonotype. CDR3 protein: CASSPERSSYNEQFF. In DNA, the CDR3 is TGCGCCAGCAGCCCCGAGCGAAGCTCCTACAATGAGCAGTTCTTC. The chain is built from TRBV10-2 and TRBJ2-1, with D unclear. The germline CDR1 and CDR2 sequences are WSHSY and SAAADI. V shed 6 bases and J shed 0 bases, with 12 bases lying between them. CDR3 length equals 15 residues.

This clonotype was counted at least ten times. The rearrangement uses TRBV5-1 and TRBJ2-2; weak D call: TRBD1 (6 bases). Germline V gives CDR1 SGHRS, CDR2 YFSETQ. The CDR3 contains 19 residues. The V end was cut by 0 bases, the J end by 6 bases, with 24 bases between. The CDR3 here is CASSLAFRGTPLPPGELFF. The CDR3 nucleotides are TGCGCCAGCAGCTTGGCCTTCAGGGGTACGCCACTGCCACCCGGGGAGCTGTTTTTT. The full variable domain, rest sourced from reference TRBV5-1 and TRBJ2-2, is KAGVTQTPRYLIKTRGQQVTLSCSPISGHRSVSWYQQTPGQGLQFLFEYFSETQRNKGNFPGRFSGRQFSNSRSEMNVSTLELGDSALYLCASSLAFRGTPLPPGELFFGEGSRLTVL.

The sample holds a few counts of this clonotype. This chain connects TRBV9 to TRBJ1-1; D gene unclear. Trimming pared 3 bases from V and 4 bases from J, leaving 16 bases between. The CDR3 runs 15 residues. CDR1 and CDR2 from the germline V gene are SGDLS and YYNGEE. CDR3 coding DNA: TGTGCCAGCAGCGCCTCGGATTTGTCTACCACTGAAGCTTTCTTT. Amino acids: CASSASDLSTTEAFF.

The chain recombines TRBV29-1 with TRBJ1-2; no reliable D call. The CDR3 extends over 13 amino acids. The germline V gene encodes CDR1 SQVTM and CDR2 ANQGSEA. V lost 4 bases and J lost 5, with 14 bases in between. CDR3 loop: CSVVVGDGYGYTF. CDR3 coding DNA: TGCAGCGTTGTGGTGGGCGACGGGTATGGCTACACCTTC.

This clonotype has a count of ten or more. The chain couples TRBV28 to TRBJ2-3; 11 bases fit TRBD2. The CDR3 totals 16 residues. The germline V gene has CDR1 MDHEN and CDR2 SYDVKM. Losses at the gene ends were 5 bases for V and 5 bases for J; bases not matched to a gene: 9. CDR3 DNA sequence: TGTGCCAGCAGTAGGACTAGCGGGCGTTACGTAGATACGCAGTATTTT. This translates into CASSRTSGRYVDTQYF. The full variable domain, rest sourced from reference TRBV28 and TRBJ2-3, is DVKVTQSSRYLVKRTGEKVFLECVQDMDHENMFWYRQDPGLGLRLIYFSYDVKMKEKGDIPEGYSVSREKKERFSLILESASTNQTSMYLCASSRTSGRYVDTQYFGPGTRLTVL.

This clonotype was counted at least ten times. The chain uses TRBV27 and TRBJ1-6; 10 nucleotides align to TRBD1. V lost 2 bases and J lost 9; bases outside the gene matches: 10. The CDR3 covers 17 residues. The germline CDR1 and CDR2 sequences are MNHEY and SMNVEV (reference sequence). For the CDR3, the DNA is TGTGCCAGCAGTTTAATGGGAACCGGGACAGGGGTTTCACCCCTCCACTTT. Its protein is CASSLMGTGTGVSPLHF.

This sequence joins TRBV30 and TRBJ2-5, with a possible D match to TRBD1 (7 bases). Trimming pared 1 base from V and 5 bases from J, leaving 8 bases between. The CDR3 has 12 amino acids. CDR1 and CDR2 (germline): GTSNPN, SVGIG (reference sequence). The CDR3: CAWSAGGETQYF. Here the CDR3 DNA reads TGTGCCTGGAGTGCAGGGGGGGAGACCCAGTACTTC.

This chain links TRBV20-1 with TRBJ1-2; D gene uncertain. CDR3 size: 12 residues. V was trimmed by 2 bases and J by 5 bases, leaving 9 bases between them. CDR1 DFQATT and CDR2 SNEGSKA come from the germline V gene (reference sequence). Here the CDR3 reads CSARLPSYGYTF. The DNA for the CDR3 is TGCAGTGCTAGACTCCCATCTTATGGCTACACCTTC.

On this clonotype itself: Being one base from a much bigger clone, this may be a read error. Since no conserved phenylalanine or tryptophan closes the CDR3, a read error is the likely cause. V gene TRBV13 combines with J gene TRBJ2-7; 9 nucleotides align to TRBD1. The CDR3 runs 14 residues. The germline gives CDR1 PRHDT, CDR2 FYEKMQ (reference sequence). After removal of 3 bases from V and 6 bases from J, the junction contained 6 bases not matched to a gene. CDR3 bases: TGTGCCAGCAGCTTCACGGGACAGGGAAGCGAGCAGTACCTC. This encodes CASSFTGQGSEQYL.

The CDR3 loop is CSARGVGTSGSQETQYF. The CDR3 nucleotides are TGCAGTGCTAGAGGGGTCGGGACTAGCGGTTCACAAGAGACCCAGTACTTC. The chain uses TRBV20-1 and TRBJ2-5; 11 bases map to TRBD2. CDR1 and CDR2 (germline): DFQATT, SNEGSKA (reference sequence). The CDR3 totals 17 residues. V lost 1 base and J lost 2; bases outside the gene matches: 9.

This clonotype was picked up many times. The rearrangement uses TRBV3-1 and TRBJ1-2; D gene ambiguous. Trimming removed 1 base at V and 2 bases at J, with 8 bases between. CDR1 and CDR2 from the germline V gene are LGHDT and YNNKEL (reference sequence). The CDR3 has 14 residues. The DNA for the CDR3 is TGTGCCAGCAGCCAAGGGAGGGCCAACTATGGCTACACCTTC. It yields the protein CASSQGRANYGYTF.

This clonotype has at least ten counts. The chain carries TRBV2 and TRBJ1-5; D perhaps matches TRBD1 (5 bases). Trimming removed 4 bases from V and 2 bases from J, with 12 bases in between. The germline CDR1 and CDR2 sequences are SNHLY and FYNNEI. The CDR3 has 15 amino acids. CDR3 sequence: CASSVEGLGNQPQHF. CDR3 in DNA: TGTGCCAGCAGTGTTGAGGGGCTAGGCAATCAGCCCCAGCATTTT.

At least ten counts were recorded for this clonotype. The chain employs TRBV10-3 and TRBJ2-3; no clear D. Germline lookup yields CDR1 ENHRY and CDR2 SYGVKD. Trimming removed 4 bases from V and 1 base from J, with 15 bases in between. The CDR3 runs 16 residues. The CDR3 region is CAISGLIERGTDTQYF. The DNA for the CDR3 is TGTGCCATCAGTGGTTTGATTGAACGAGGCACAGATACGCAGTATTTT.

This clonotype was found many times. This chain links TRBV28 with TRBJ1-2, with 7 bases matching TRBD1. V was clipped by 7 bases and J by 8 bases; unmatched bases: 10. The germline V gene has CDR1 MDHEN and CDR2 SYDVKM. CDR3 length: 13 amino acids. CDR3 sequence: CASTSGQVEGYTF. DNA of the CDR3: TGTGCCAGCACCTCCGGACAGGTTGAGGGCTACACCTTC.

This clonotype came up a few times. The chain combines TRBV6-2 or TRBV6-3 with TRBJ2-5; 9 bases match TRBD2. The CDR3 consists of 11 residues. J gave up 12 bases and V 6 bases, and 5 bases lay outside the gene matches. The germline V gene has CDR1 MNHEY and CDR2 SVGEGT. Here the CDR3 reads CASSSLAGKYF. Written as DNA, the CDR3 is TGTGCCAGCAGCTCCCTAGCGGGAAAGTACTTC.

This clonotype was seen more than once but under ten times. The genes are TRBV2 and TRBJ2-2; the D gene is possibly TRBD2 (5 bases). The germline V and J ends were trimmed by 4 bases and 5 bases, with 23 bases remaining between them. This CDR3 spans 18 amino acids. Per the germline V gene, CDR1 is SNHLY and CDR2 is FYNNEI. The DNA for the CDR3 is TGTGCCAGCAGTGTTGGGGTCCGTCGGGAAACGGGGACCGGGGAGCTGTTTTTT. The encoded protein is CASSVGVRRETGTGELFF.

CDR3 nucleotide sequence: TGCAGCGTTGAAGGAGGCAAAACTAGCGGGAGGCCGAATTCTGGGGCCAACGTCCTGACTTTC. This gives the protein CSVEGGKTSGRPNSGANVLTF. The chain joins TRBV29-1 to TRBJ2-6, with 12 nucleotides matching TRBD2. Germline CDR1 and CDR2: SQVTM and ANQGSEA. V was clipped by 1 base and J by 1 base; unmatched bases: 14. The CDR3 totals 21 residues.

This clonotype was seen a few times. The chain employs TRBV6-1 and TRBJ1-1, with TRBD1 as a possible D gene (5 bases). This CDR3 has 13 amino acids. CDR1 is MNHNS, CDR2 SASEGT, per germline. Trimming took 9 bases from V and 7 from J, leaving 18 bases between them. This chain's CDR3 is CASRLRGADEAFF. The DNA of the CDR3 is TGTGCCAGTAGACTTCGAGGGGCCGATGAAGCTTTCTTT.

This clonotype was picked up many times. J is TRBJ1-2 and V is TRBV20-1; 7 bases align to TRBD1. The trim removed 5 bases at V and 6 bases at J, leaving 6 bases unmatched. The CDR3 runs 12 residues. The germline CDR1 and CDR2 sequences are DFQATT and SNEGSKA (reference sequence). The chain's CDR3 is CSAGRGRDGYTF. The CDR3 nucleotides read TGCAGTGCTGGAAGGGGGCGTGATGGCTACACCTTC.